The rows below give T cell receptor beta chains drawn from one sample of a study of cytomegalovirus exposure and HLA in healthy donors. TCRdb keeps only in-frame clones here, not all; method: immunoSEQ multiplex PCR. The repertoire has about 98,000 clones, under 80% of them found once; the top ten carry 7% to 9%. Sequencing was performed on PBMCs. The source of these receptors is a human donor in good health. The CDR3 runs from the conserved cysteine through the conserved F or W. A D gene is named only where the DNA matches it firmly. Not every row has a clone size; where given, it reads once, few, many or a size class.

abundance: NA
d_gene: TRBD2
v_gene: TRBV5-5
j_gene: TRBJ2-3
CDR3aa: CASSSIAGGGTDTQYF
CDR3nt: TGTGCCAGCAGCTCAATAGCGGGGGGGGGCACAGATACGCAGTATTTT

abundance: NA
d_gene: TRBD1
v_gene: TRBV13
j_gene: TRBJ2-7
CDR3aa: CASSSQDRGYEQYF
CDR3nt: TGTGCCAGCAGCTCTCAAGACAGGGGCTACGAGCAGTACTTC

abundance: NA
d_gene: NA
v_gene: TRBV18
j_gene: TRBJ2-2
CDR3aa: CASSPTRTNTGELFF
CDR3nt: TGTGCCAGCTCACCGACTAGAACAAACACCGGGGAGCTGTTTTTT

abundance: NA
d_gene: TRBD1
v_gene: TRBV27
j_gene: TRBJ2-5
CDR3aa: CASSTDRQETQYF
CDR3nt: TGTGCCAGCAGTACGGACAGGCAAGAGACCCAGTACTTC

abundance: few
d_gene: TRBD2
v_gene: TRBV5-4
j_gene: TRBJ2-3
CDR3aa: CARRSTSGSRTNSSTDTQYF
CDR3nt: TGTGCCAGACGTAGTACTAGCGGGTCCCGAACCAATTCTAGCACAGATACGCAGTATTTT

abundance: NA
d_gene: TRBD1
v_gene: TRBV15
j_gene: TRBJ2-1
CDR3aa: CATSRLGTASSYNEQFF
CDR3nt: TGTGCCACCAGCAGATTGGGGACAGCAAGCTCTTACAATGAGCAGTTCTTC

abundance: NA
d_gene: NA
v_gene: TRBV21-1
j_gene: TRBJ2-5
CDR3aa: CASSKGGGTSGRQETQYF
CDR3nt: TGTGCCAGCAGCAAAGGAGGAGGGACTAGCGGCCGACAAGAGACCCAGTACTTC

abundance: NA
d_gene: NA
v_gene: TRBV7-8
j_gene: TRBJ2-7
CDR3aa: CASSLVPPGTYEQYF
CDR3nt: TGTGCCAGCAGCTTAGTGCCCCCAGGGACCTACGAGCAGTACTTC

abundance: NA
d_gene: NA
v_gene: TRBV6-1
j_gene: TRBJ2-1
CDR3aa: CASSEAQGGFYNEQFF
CDR3nt: TGTGCCAGCAGTGAAGCGCAAGGAGGGTTCTACAATGAGCAGTTCTTC

abundance: NA
d_gene: TRBD1
v_gene: TRBV27
j_gene: TRBJ1-1
CDR3aa: CASSIGTGKTRAFF
CDR3nt: TGTGCCAGCAGTATCGGGACAGGGAAGACCAGGGCTTTCTTT